The 21 T cell receptor beta chains presented below share a single source sample, sequenced in a study of cytomegalovirus exposure and HLA in healthy donors. Primers included in the PCR were 60 Vbeta and 13 Jbeta primers. Clones were sequenced by immunoSEQ multiplex PCR, and TCRdb holds only the in-frame ones, with some missing. This sample has roughly 120,000 clones, with 55% to 75% found just once. Material: PBMCs. These receptor sequences come from a man in his thirties or forties in good health and CMV-seropositive.

This chain joins TRBV6-5 and TRBJ1-1, with TRBD1 matching over 9 bases. J lost 7 bases, V lost 9 bases, and 9 bases had no gene match. Germline-derived CDR1 and CDR2 are MNHEY and SVGAGI. The CDR3 contains 13 residues. The CDR3 reads CASWGQGLSEAFF. The DNA of the CDR3 is TGTGCCAGTTGGGGACAGGGATTAAGTGAAGCTTTCTTT.

V usage is TRBV7-3 and J usage is TRBJ2-1, with D hard to call. Trimming pared 3 bases from V and 4 bases from J, leaving 7 bases between. CDR3 length: 13 residues. Germline V gives CDR1 SGHTA, CDR2 FQGTGA. CDR3: CASSLADYNEQFF. In nucleotides, the CDR3 is TGTGCCAGCAGCTTGGCAGATTACAATGAGCAGTTCTTC.

In this sample, this clone turned up once. The chain links TRBV19 to TRBJ1-5, with TRBD1 matching over 7 bases. This CDR3 is 15 amino acids long. Germline values: CDR1 LNHDA, CDR2 SQIVND (reference sequence). The V segment lost 1 base and the J segment 5 bases; nucleotides outside the gene matches: 5. The CDR3 region has the DNA TGTGCCAGTAGTATAGGGGGACAGTCTGATCAGCCCCAGCATTTT. Protein product: CASSIGGQSDQPQHF.

The rearrangement joins TRBV2 to TRBJ2-5; 16 bases are shared with TRBD2. This CDR3 is built from 16 residues. Germline CDR1 reads SNHLY; CDR2 reads FYNNEI. V lost 6 bases, J lost 11 bases, and 12 bases stayed unmatched. For the CDR3, the DNA is TGTGCCAGCAGCCTTGGGACTAGCGGGGGGGCCGGGGTGCAGTACTTC. Translated: CASSLGTSGGAGVQYF.

This sequence joins TRBV9 and TRBJ2-7; 12 nucleotides match TRBD2. The trim removed 3 bases at V and 3 bases at J, leaving 1 base unmatched. This CDR3 has 14 amino acids. Per the germline V gene, CDR1 is SGDLS and CDR2 is YYNGEE. Here the CDR3 reads CASSATSGGYEQYF. The CDR3 DNA is TGTGCCAGCAGCGCGACTAGCGGGGGCTACGAGCAGTACTTC.

This clone is a singleton in its sample. The gene calls are TRBV6-5 and TRBJ2-1; no clear D. The germline V gene has CDR1 MNHEY and CDR2 SVGAGI. V shed 4 bases and J shed 4 bases, with 11 bases lying between them. This CDR3 contains 14 residues. The CDR3 reads CASSFTGEYNEQFF. In DNA, the CDR3 is TGTGCCAGCAGTTTTACGGGTGAATACAATGAGCAGTTCTTC.

This clone was seen only a few times. The chain carries TRBV7-9 and TRBJ2-1, with 8 positions matching TRBD2. The CDR3 consists of 15 residues. Germline lookup yields CDR1 SEHNR and CDR2 FQNEAQ (reference sequence). Trimming took 3 bases from V and 10 from J; bases not matched to a gene: 11. The DNA for the CDR3 is TGTGCCAGCAGCTTTAGCGGGGAGCCATCGGGAGAGCAGTTCTTC. Its translation is CASSFSGEPSGEQFF.

The V call is TRBV9, the J call TRBJ2-5, with 10 bases aligning to TRBD2. Germline V lookup: CDR1 SGDLS, CDR2 YYNGEE. J was trimmed by 4 bases and V by 4 bases; bases with no gene match: 10. This CDR3 comprises 16 residues. This CDR3 is CASSPGASGSVETQYF. The CDR3 DNA follows: TGTGCCAGCAGCCCTGGGGCTAGCGGGAGTGTAGAGACCCAGTACTTC.

Regarding this clone: At one of its ends the junction is not consistent with the germline gene, which may arise from a read error. The gene calls are TRBV5-1 and TRBJ1-3; D might be TRBD1 (6 bases). CDR1 SGHRS and CDR2 YFSETQ come from the germline V gene. The CDR3 has 16 amino acids. CDR3 region: CASSPRDTSSGNTIYF. The CDR3 nucleotides are TGTGCCAGCAGTCCCCGGGACACCTCCTCTGGAAACACCATATATTTT.

V and J are TRBV5-1 and TRBJ2-1, with a tentative D call TRBD2 (6 bases). The V end lost 3 bases, the J end lost 6 bases, and 19 bases lay between the germline ends. The germline CDR1 and CDR2 sequences are SGHRS and YFSETQ. The CDR3 spans 16 residues. The CDR3 spells CASSSAGTPRSNEQFF. The CDR3 DNA reads as TGCGCCAGCAGCTCAGCCGGGACTCCACGGTCCAATGAGCAGTTCTTC.

The rearrangement uses TRBV7-3 and TRBJ1-1, with 9 bases identical to TRBD1. CDR3 size: 14 residues. The germline gives CDR1 SGHTA, CDR2 FQGTGA. J was trimmed by 5 bases and V by 5 bases; bases with no gene match: 6. The CDR3 DNA is TGTGCCAGCAGCGCCACAGGGGGCCGAACTGAAGCTTTCTTT. Translation gives CASSATGGRTEAFF. The full variable domain, rest sourced from reference TRBV7-3 and TRBJ1-1, is GAGVSQTPSNKVTEKGKYVELRCDPISGHTALYWYRQSLGQGPEFLIYFQGTGAADDSGLPNDRFFAVRPEGSVSTLKIQRTERGDSAVYLCASSATGGRTEAFFGQGTRLTVV.

This sequence joins TRBV18 and TRBJ1-4, with D tentatively TRBD1 (5 bases). This CDR3 is 17 amino acids long. Deletions cut 4 bases from V and 5 bases from J, with 20 bases between. Looked up from germline, CDR1 is KGHSH and CDR2 is LQKENI. The CDR3 DNA reads TGTGCCAGCTCACGAAATCCGTACAGGATCCAAAATGAAAAACTGTTTTTT. It yields the protein CASSRNPYRIQNEKLFF. Together with reference TRBV18 and TRBJ1-4, the CDR3 gives the full variable domain: NAGVMQNPRHLVRRRGQEARLRCSPMKGHSHVYWYRQLPEEGLKFMVYLQKENIIDESGMPKERFSAEFPKEGPSILRIQQVVRGDSAAYFCASSRNPYRIQNEKLFFGSGTQLSVL.

V gene TRBV27 combines with J gene TRBJ1-1; D remains unclear. CDR1 is MNHEY and CDR2 is SMNVEV in the germline V gene (reference sequence). V lost 4 bases to trimming and J lost 5 bases, with 14 bases between them. CDR3 length: 14 residues. CDR3 coding DNA: TGTGCCAGCAGTTCCCCCTCTCGGAGGACTGAAGCTTTCTTT. This gives the protein CASSSPSRRTEAFF.

The chain links TRBV11-3 to TRBJ2-1; no clear D gene. The CDR3 sequence is 15 residues long. Germline lookup yields CDR1 SGHNT and CDR2 YENEEA. Trimming pared 6 bases from V and 6 bases from J, leaving 18 bases between. The CDR3 loop is CASSLTRLLGNEQFF. The CDR3 DNA is TGTGCCAGCAGTTTGACGAGGCTATTAGGCAATGAGCAGTTCTTC.

The chain recombines TRBV10-2 with TRBJ2-5, with TRBD1 identical over 7 bases. This CDR3 is 18 amino acids long. V gave up 3 bases and J gave up 1 base; unmatched junction bases: 14. The germline gives CDR1 WSHSY, CDR2 SAAADI. The CDR3 spells CASSDGGRGGAAQETQYF. In DNA, the CDR3 is TGCGCCAGCAGTGATGGGGGCAGAGGGGGCGCAGCCCAAGAGACCCAGTACTTC.

The V call is TRBV16, the J call TRBJ2-7; 7 bases map to TRBD1. Germline CDR1 KGHSY, CDR2 FQNENV. V shed 2 bases and J 3 bases; nucleotides not matched to a gene: 4. The CDR3 has 14 residues. DNA for the CDR3: TGTGCCAGCAGCCAACCAGGGGGTAACTACGAGCAGTACTTC. Its translation is CASSQPGGNYEQYF.

V and J are TRBV27 and TRBJ2-7; 8 positions match TRBD1. With 2 bases clipped from V and 7 bases from J, the junction kept 4 bases outside the gene matches. CDR3 size: 13 residues. CDR1 and CDR2 from the germline V gene are MNHEY and SMNVEV (reference sequence). DNA for the CDR3: TGTGCCAGCAGTTTACCAGGGGGCGGGGAGCAGTACTTC. Translated: CASSLPGGGEQYF.

This chain connects TRBV9 to TRBJ2-3; the D gene is possibly TRBD2 (6 bases). From germline, CDR1 is SGDLS and CDR2 YYNGEE. Trimming removed 0 bases from V and 1 base from J, with 12 bases in between. This CDR3 has 16 amino acids. CDR3 sequence: CASSVEGGTGTDTQYF. Written as DNA, the CDR3 is TGTGCCAGCAGCGTAGAAGGCGGGACCGGCACAGATACGCAGTATTTT.

This clone has a handful of counts. The rearrangement joins TRBV30 to TRBJ1-3, with D unclear. This CDR3 has 12 amino acids. V was trimmed by 1 base and J by 2 bases, leaving 3 bases between them. Germline assignment: CDR1 GTSNPN and CDR2 SVGIG (reference sequence). CDR3 DNA: TGTGCCTGGAGTGATACTGGAAACACCATATATTTT. Protein sequence: CAWSDTGNTIYF.

The chain links TRBV28 to TRBJ1-1; D is unclear. V lost 5 bases and J 4 bases, leaving 14 bases between the germline ends. Per germline, CDR1 MDHEN and CDR2 SYDVKM. CDR3 length: 14 amino acids. The CDR3 loop is CASSISQRITEAFF. As DNA, the CDR3 is TGTGCCAGCAGTATCTCACAGAGAATCACTGAAGCTTTCTTT. The variable domain in full, completed from reference TRBV28 and TRBJ1-1, reads DVKVTQSSRYLVKRTGEKVFLECVQDMDHENMFWYRQDPGLGLRLIYFSYDVKMKEKGDIPEGYSVSREKKERFSLILESASTNQTSMYLCASSISQRITEAFFGQGTRLTVV.

V and J are TRBV7-8 and TRBJ1-6, with D possibly being TRBD1 (5 bases). This CDR3 is built from 17 residues. V lost 10 bases and J lost 0, with 19 bases in between. Germline CDR1 SGHVS, CDR2 FQNEAQ. The CDR3 DNA reads TGTGCCACCTCCCCATCGGGGGTGAGCTCCTATAATTCACCCCTCCACTTT. Its protein is CATSPSGVSSYNSPLHF.